These 8 T cell receptor beta chains were sequenced from one sample in a study of blood T cell repertoires in COVID-19. Repertoires were generated with immunoSEQ multiplex PCR, while TCRdb's copy carries only in-frame clones and drops some. The sample records around 300,000 clones, approximately 90% being singletons. The specimen sequenced was peripheral blood. Receptor source: a woman aged 25 to 39 with active or convalescent COVID-19.

The V and J genes are TRBV2 and TRBJ2-2, with 7 bases aligning to TRBD2. From germline, CDR1 is SNHLY and CDR2 FYNNEI. Germline trimming cut 8 bases from V and 3 bases from J; bases unmatched to any gene: 6. There are 14 residues in the CDR3. In nucleotides, the CDR3 is TGTGCCAGCGTTTCTAGCGGATACACCGGGGAGCTGTTTTTT. Protein product: CASVSSGYTGELFF.

This clone came up a few times. The chain joins TRBV28 to TRBJ2-1; 9 nucleotides align to TRBD1. Trimming removed 6 bases from V and 6 bases from J; junction bases left unmatched: 9. In germline, CDR1 is MDHEN, CDR2 SYDVKM. This CDR3 spans 15 amino acids. The CDR3 spells CASSTSGQGSNEQFF. The CDR3, as DNA: TGTGCCAGCAGCACCTCGGGACAGGGATCCAATGAGCAGTTCTTC.

The chain recombines TRBV19 with TRBJ1-2; 9 bases agree with TRBD1. The CDR3 runs to 14 residues. V dropped 10 bases and J dropped 5; count of bases not matched to a gene: 11. The germline V gene encodes CDR1 LNHDA and CDR2 SQIVND (reference sequence). The CDR3 loop is CATLDRGWRYGYTF. The CDR3 DNA reads TGTGCCACTCTTGACAGGGGGTGGAGATATGGCTACACCTTC.

V gene TRBV27 combines with J gene TRBJ2-7; 11 nucleotides line up with TRBD1. The V gene's germline CDR1 is MNHEY and CDR2 SMNVEV (reference sequence). CDR3 length: 15 residues. V trimming: 6 bases; J trimming: 9 bases; junction bases outside the gene matches: 13. The chain's CDR3 is CASSLTGTGGVGQYF. CDR3 in DNA: TGTGCCAGCAGCTTAACCGGGACAGGGGGTGTAGGGCAGTACTTC.

The chain combines TRBV7-6 with TRBJ2-5; a weak D match, TRBD1 (6 bases). Trimming stripped 5 bases from V and 2 bases from J, with 12 bases between. This CDR3 is 14 amino acids long. The germline V gene encodes CDR1 SGHVS and CDR2 FNYEAQ. CDR3 region: CASSLGTPQETQYF. In nucleotides, the CDR3 is TGTGCCAGCAGCCTAGGGACACCTCAAGAGACCCAGTACTTC.

Comment on this clone: Within the sample, other DNA sequences also encode this same CDR3. The V call is TRBV9, the J call TRBJ2-7, with 7 bases aligning to TRBD2. The V segment lost 0 bases and the J segment 0 bases; nucleotides outside the gene matches: 6. The germline CDR1 and CDR2 sequences are SGDLS and YYNGEE. The CDR3 is 16 amino acids. CDR3: CASSVGASGGSYEQYF. In DNA, the CDR3 is TGTGCCAGCAGCGTAGGTGCTAGCGGTGGCTCCTACGAGCAGTACTTC. Drawing the rest from reference TRBV9 and TRBJ2-7, the complete variable domain is DSGVTQTPKHLITATGQRVTLRCSPRSGDLSVYWYQQSLDQGLQFLIQYYNGEERAKGNILERFSAQQFPDLHSELNLSSLELGDSALYFCASSVGASGGSYEQYFGPGTRLTVT.

CDR3 in amino acids: CASMSHHGRSGEKLFF. CDR3 DNA: TGTGCCAGCATGTCACACCATGGACGGTCGGGGGAAAAACTGTTTTTT. The chain employs TRBV28 and TRBJ1-4; D gene uncertain. Germline CDR1 reads MDHEN; CDR2 reads SYDVKM. The CDR3 is 16 amino acids. V lost 7 bases and J 8 bases, leaving 23 bases between the germline ends.

V gene TRBV5-4 combines with J gene TRBJ2-7; TRBD2 might be the D (5 bases). V lost 0 bases to trimming and J lost 4 bases, with 14 bases between them. CDR1 and CDR2 from the germline V gene are SGHNT and YYREEE (reference sequence). The CDR3 consists of 15 residues. CDR3 nucleotides: TGTGCCAGCAGCTTGGCTGGGTCCGGGGATTACGAGCAGTACTTC. Its translation: CASSLAGSGDYEQYF.